This T cell receptor (beta chain) was retrieved from a study of T cells after yellow fever vaccination. Study in general: The SMART-Seq v4 Ultra Low Input method served to prepare the low-cell-number fractions. Findings and caveats of the study: The study found a weaker secondary response that peaked faster, day 5 versus 15. Repertoires obtained by FACS sorting could include abundant clonotypes that entered as contaminants from the bulk population.

The authors made TCR cDNA by 5'RACE template switching, adding a universal primer site and UMIs. TCRdb reanalysed the 5' RACE reads using MiXCR and keeps one entry per CDR3 protein. The table includes some 350,000 distinct CDR3 sequences, 6.2% detected once. The germline V gene has CDR1 DFQATT and CDR2 SNEGSKA (reference sequence). CDR3 length: 15 residues. The V end lost 5 bases, the J end lost 6 bases, and 20 bases lay between the germline ends. This clonotype was counted ten times or more. No antigen is known for it. The material was PBMCs, obtained 5 days after the yellow fever booster vaccination. The J gene is TRBJ2-1, the V gene TRBV20-1; D possibly uses TRBD1 or TRBD2 (6 bases each). The source of this sequence is a man aged 30 to 45 who received the YFV17D yellow fever vaccine. The CDR3, as DNA: TGCAGTGCTGACCGGGGGCGCGGAGTGCTCAATGAGCAGTTCTTC. It is translated as CSADRGRGVLNEQFF.